Listed here are 20 T cell receptor beta chains from one sample, sequenced in a study of T-cell reconstitution after alpha-beta-depleted transplantation in children. Preparation of the TCRbeta library was carried out with unique molecular identifiers. TCRdb redid the calling of the PCR reads with MiXCR, one entry per CDR3 protein. The repertoire holds fewer than 20,000 distinct CDR3 sequences, with about 5.3% as singletons. Sample: PBMCs, taken before TCRalphabeta/CD19-depleted stem cell transplant. These receptor sequences come from a boy between 10 and 17 years old with acute lymphoblastic leukemia, due to receive a stem cell transplant.

This clonotype was picked up many times. The rearrangement links TRBV7-2 to TRBJ2-5; D may match TRBD1 or TRBD2 (6 bases each). Germline-derived CDR1 and CDR2 are SGHTA and FQGNSA. Trimming cost V 0 bases and J 1 base, with 15 bases left between them. The CDR3 is 17 amino acids. The CDR3, as DNA: TGTGCCAGCAGCTTAGCGCCACGGGGGCCCTTCCAAGAGACCCAGTACTTC. This encodes CASSLAPRGPFQETQYF.

The chain combines TRBV6-7 with TRBJ2-7; TRBD1 is a possible D gene (6 bases). TRBV6-7 is an ORF, and what it does is uncertain. Trimming left V 8 bases short and J 3 bases short, with 20 bases between. This CDR3 is built from 15 residues. This chain's CDR3 is CASGAGARRRYEQYF. The CDR3 DNA reads TGTGCCAGCGGGGCAGGGGCGAGACGACGCTACGAGCAGTACTTC.

This clonotype was seen many times. The CDR3 nucleotides are TGTGCCAGCAGCCACAGAGGGCCGAACACTGAAGCTTTCTTT. Translation gives CASSHRGPNTEAFF. The V gene is TRBV3-1, the J gene TRBJ1-1; D gene unclear. Germline CDR1 reads LGHDT; CDR2 reads YNNKEL (reference sequence). The CDR3 is made up of 14 amino acids. V was trimmed by 3 bases and J by 1 base, leaving 9 bases between them.

This clonotype was counted at least ten times. The gene calls are TRBV20-1 and TRBJ2-5, with TRBD2 identical over 7 bases. Trimming at V came to 5 bases and at J to 7 bases, leaving 4 bases not matched to a gene. The CDR3 loop spans 11 amino acids. Germline-derived CDR1 and CDR2 are DFQATT and SNEGSKA (reference sequence). CDR3 region: CSASSGGTQYF. The CDR3 region has the DNA TGCAGTGCTTCTAGCGGAGGGACCCAGTACTTC.

At least ten counts were recorded for this clonotype. This chain joins TRBV10-1 and TRBJ2-1; a weak D match, TRBD2 (5 bases). From germline, CDR1 is WNHNN and CDR2 SYGVQD (reference sequence). This CDR3 is built from 13 residues. V was trimmed by 6 bases and J by 6 bases, leaving 12 bases between them. The CDR3 DNA sequence: TGCGCCAGCAGCAGTACCGGGGTCAATGAGCAGTTCTTC. It yields the protein CASSSTGVNEQFF.

The chain joins TRBV6-1 to TRBJ2-1; D uncertain. CDR3 length: 13 residues. The V gene's germline CDR1 is MNHNS and CDR2 SASEGT. V was shortened by 4 bases and J by 7 bases, with 11 bases between the two germline ends. This CDR3 is CASSAHSRNEQFF. The CDR3 DNA reads as TGTGCCAGCAGTGCCCACAGTAGGAATGAGCAGTTCTTC.

This clonotype was observed at least ten times. The genes are TRBV5-8 and TRBJ1-1; D call uncertain. Deletions cut 2 bases from V and 4 bases from J, with 3 bases between. CDR3 size: 11 residues. CDR1 is SGHTS and CDR2 is YDEGEE in the germline V gene. The chain's CDR3 is CASSFITEAFF. For the CDR3, the DNA is TGTGCCAGCAGCTTCATCACTGAAGCTTTCTTT.

This clonotype qualifies as medium-sized. The chain employs TRBV9 and TRBJ2-3; D gene unclear. Germline V gene data show CDR1 as SGDLS and CDR2 as YYNGEE. V lost 3 bases and J 1 base, leaving 3 bases between the germline ends. The CDR3 spans 12 residues. The CDR3 coding sequence is TGTGCCAGCAGCGCCCGCACAGATACGCAGTATTTT. Residues: CASSARTDTQYF.

By share of the sample, this clonotype is medium-sized. This chain connects TRBV11-2 to TRBJ1-1; D perhaps matches TRBD1 (6 bases). The CDR3 is made up of 14 amino acids. The V end lost 2 bases, the J end lost 5 bases, and 12 bases lay between the germline ends. CDR1 is SGHAT, CDR2 FQNNGV, per germline. CDR3 protein: CASSLRQGRTEAFF. CDR3 DNA sequence: TGTGCCAGCAGCTTAAGGCAGGGGAGGACTGAAGCTTTCTTT.

This clonotype is medium-sized in the sample. This chain joins TRBV4-3 and TRBJ2-3; TRBD2 matches at 7 bases. V trimming: 4 bases; J trimming: 4 bases; junction bases outside the gene matches: 5. The CDR3 consists of 14 residues. CDR1 is LGHNA, CDR2 YSLEER, per germline. The DNA of the CDR3 is TGCGCCAGCAGCCTCGGCCGGGGGGCAGATACGCAGTATTTT. Encoded protein: CASSLGRGADTQYF.

This clonotype was counted many times. The chain links TRBV28 to TRBJ2-1; D is unclear. Trimming shortened V by 6 bases and J by 6 bases, and 12 bases separated the two germline ends. This CDR3 comprises 13 residues. The germline gives CDR1 MDHEN, CDR2 SYDVKM. The CDR3 sequence is CASSSELGNEQFF. The CDR3 bases are TGTGCCAGCAGCTCGGAGCTAGGCAATGAGCAGTTCTTC.

This clonotype was seen at least ten times. The genes are TRBV6-2 or TRBV6-3 and TRBJ2-7, with TRBD2 identical over 12 bases. After removal of 4 bases from V and 3 bases from J, the junction contained 4 bases not matched to a gene. From germline, CDR1 is MNHEY and CDR2 SVGEGT. This CDR3 region has 15 residues. CDR3 nucleotides: TGTGCCAGCAGTTTCCTGACTAGCGGGGGCTACGAGCAGTACTTC. It yields the protein CASSFLTSGGYEQYF.

This clonotype was counted many times. The chain employs TRBV18 and TRBJ1-6; 7 bases are shared with TRBD1. The CDR3 is made up of 16 amino acids. Germline values: CDR1 KGHSH, CDR2 LQKENI. Trimming took 3 bases from V and 5 from J; bases not matched to a gene: 7. The DNA of the CDR3 is TGTGCCAGCTCACCCTCCGGGACAGTAGATAATTCACCCCTCCACTTT. Protein sequence: CASSPSGTVDNSPLHF.

The V and J genes are TRBV5-5 and TRBJ2-2, with a weak D call TRBD2 (5 bases). Trimming stripped 4 bases from V and 9 bases from J, with 16 bases between. This CDR3 region has 14 residues. The V gene's germline CDR1 is SGHKS and CDR2 YYEKEE (reference sequence). CDR3 region: CASSRGLLSWELFF. Written as DNA, the CDR3 is TGTGCCAGCAGCCGTGGACTCCTCAGCTGGGAGCTGTTTTTT.

This clonotype was seen ten or more times. Here the CDR3 DNA reads TGTGCCAGCAGCCCACGCCGGGGGGGCCCCCTTCTCTCCTACGAGCAGTACTTC. Amino acid sequence: CASSPRRGGPLLSYEQYF. The chain has TRBV7-8 and TRBJ2-7, with 8 bases matching TRBD2. The CDR3 runs 18 residues. Germline CDR1 and CDR2: SGHVS and FQNEAQ. Unmatched junction bases numbered 15, after V lost 5 bases and J lost 0 bases.

By proportion, this clonotype is medium-sized. The V and J genes are TRBV7-9 and TRBJ2-3, with unresolved D. Germline CDR1 SEHNR, CDR2 FQNEAQ (reference sequence). V lost 4 bases, J lost 4 bases, and 9 bases lay in between. The CDR3 is made up of 13 amino acids. CDR3 nucleotide sequence: TGTGCCAGCAGCTCCCCGGCCTCAGATACGCAGTATTTT. This encodes CASSSPASDTQYF. Together with reference TRBV7-9 and TRBJ2-3, the CDR3 gives the full variable domain: DTGVSQNPRHKITKRGQNVTFRCDPISEHNRLYWYRQTLGQGPEFLTYFQNEAQLEKSRLLSDRFSAERPKGSFSTLEIQRTEQGDSAMYLCASSSPASDTQYFGPGTRLTVL.

This clonotype came up many times. V and J are TRBV7-9 and TRBJ2-1; D ambiguous. Germline CDR1 SEHNR, CDR2 FQNEAQ (reference sequence). V lost 5 bases and J lost 0, with 11 bases in between. The CDR3 is 15 amino acids. CDR3 bases: TGTGCCAGCAGCAGCGAACGGAGCTCCTACAATGAGCAGTTCTTC. Translated: CASSSERSSYNEQFF.

This clonotype was recorded many times. The J gene is TRBJ1-1, the V gene TRBV4-1; 11 bases agree with TRBD1. Germline CDR1 MGHRA, CDR2 YSYEKL. This CDR3 comprises 16 residues. Losses at the gene ends were 4 bases for V and 4 bases for J; bases not matched to a gene: 8. The CDR3 reads CASSLGQGAFSTEAFF. The CDR3 bases are TGCGCCAGCAGCCTTGGACAGGGGGCGTTTAGCACTGAAGCTTTCTTT.

At least ten counts were recorded for this clonotype. The V gene is TRBV20-1, the J gene TRBJ2-7, with unresolved D. The CDR3 runs 12 residues. The germline V gene encodes CDR1 DFQATT and CDR2 SNEGSKA (reference sequence). V was trimmed by 0 bases and J by 3 bases, leaving 6 bases between them. CDR3 amino acids: CSARDESYEQYF. In DNA form, the CDR3 reads TGCAGTGCTAGAGATGAAAGCTACGAGCAGTACTTC.

This clonotype was seen many times. The chain joins TRBV6-5 to TRBJ2-7; D is ambiguous. Germline V gives CDR1 MNHEY, CDR2 SVGAGI. V was clipped by 6 bases and J by 0 bases, with 12 bases between them. The CDR3 covers 14 residues. The CDR3, as DNA: TGTGCCAGCAGCCCCGGCCTAAGCTCCTACGAGCAGTACTTC. Translation: CASSPGLSSYEQYF.